The clone carrying this T cell receptor (beta chain) has only one observation. Its antigen is unidentified. The sample comes from a study of T cell responses to AZD1222 COVID-19 vaccine. General study findings and limits: Spike-specific TCR breadth and depth grew following two AZD1222 doses.

Measured with immunoSEQ multiplex PCR; TCRdb has only the in-frame clones, and not every one. Of about 150,000 clones listed, about 90% were seen once; the top ten hold around 6.9%. This CDR3 spans 22 amino acids. The V gene is TRBV21-1, the J gene TRBJ1-5; TRBD1 is the table's D call, not checked against the DNA. TRBV21-1 is given as a pseudogene. The sequence was obtained from an adult who received the MenACWY meningococcal vaccine as a control. Sequenced here: peripheral blood, sampled 28 days after the second dose of the MenACWY control vaccine. This CDR3 is CASSPPLGRRQGDSTNNQPQHF. As DNA, the CDR3 is TGTGCCAGCAGCCCCCCACTGGGGCGACGACAGGGCGACAGTACGAACAATCAGCCCCAGCATTTT.